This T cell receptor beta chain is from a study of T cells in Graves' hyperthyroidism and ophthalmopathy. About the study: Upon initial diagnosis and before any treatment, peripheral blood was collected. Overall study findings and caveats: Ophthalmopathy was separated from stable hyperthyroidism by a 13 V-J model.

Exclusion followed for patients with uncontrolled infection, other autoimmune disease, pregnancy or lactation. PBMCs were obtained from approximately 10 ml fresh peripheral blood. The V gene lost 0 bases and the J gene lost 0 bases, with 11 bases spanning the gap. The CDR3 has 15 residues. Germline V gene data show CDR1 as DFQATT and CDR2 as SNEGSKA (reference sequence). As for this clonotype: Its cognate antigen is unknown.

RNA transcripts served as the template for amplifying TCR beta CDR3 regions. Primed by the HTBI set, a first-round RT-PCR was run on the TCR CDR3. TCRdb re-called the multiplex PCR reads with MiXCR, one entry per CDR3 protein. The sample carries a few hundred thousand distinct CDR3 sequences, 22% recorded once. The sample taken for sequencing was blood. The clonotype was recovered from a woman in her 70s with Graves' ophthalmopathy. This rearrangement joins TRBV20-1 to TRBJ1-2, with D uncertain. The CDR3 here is CSARDNYRSNYGYTF. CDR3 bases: TGCAGTGCTAGAGATAATTACAGATCTAACTATGGCTACACCTTC.